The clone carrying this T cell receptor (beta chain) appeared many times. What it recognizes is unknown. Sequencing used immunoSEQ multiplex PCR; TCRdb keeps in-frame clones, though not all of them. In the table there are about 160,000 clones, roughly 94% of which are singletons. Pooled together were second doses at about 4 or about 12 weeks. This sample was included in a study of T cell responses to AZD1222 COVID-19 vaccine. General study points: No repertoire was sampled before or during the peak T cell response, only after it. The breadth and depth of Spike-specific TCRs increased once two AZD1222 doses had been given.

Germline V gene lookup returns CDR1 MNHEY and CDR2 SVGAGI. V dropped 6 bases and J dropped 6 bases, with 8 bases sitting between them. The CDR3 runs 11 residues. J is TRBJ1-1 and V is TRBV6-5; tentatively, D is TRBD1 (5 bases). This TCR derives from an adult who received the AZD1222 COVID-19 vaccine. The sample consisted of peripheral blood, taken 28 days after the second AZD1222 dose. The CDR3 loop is CASRTGPEAFF. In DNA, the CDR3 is TGTGCCAGCAGAACAGGACCTGAAGCTTTCTTT.